These 16 T cell receptor beta chains were all obtained from the same sample, sequenced in a study of lymphopenia after photon versus proton radiotherapy. The protocol was immunoSEQ multiplex PCR, while the TCRdb copy is restricted to in-frame clones and leaves out a portion. The sample includes 35,000 to 45,000 clones, around 81% of them seen just once. The specimen was peripheral blood, collected from a patient treated with proton-based radiotherapy. Receptors originate from a woman aged 65 to 85 with pancreatic cancer.

The genes are TRBV12-5 and TRBJ2-1; 7 positions agree with TRBD1. CDR3 length: 14 residues. The germline CDR1 and CDR2 sequences are LGHNT and FRNRAP. V shed 1 base, J shed 8 bases, and the junction held 5 bases outside the gene matches. The CDR3 here is CASGLGTGVYEQFF. The CDR3 bases are TGTGCTAGTGGTTTGGGGACAGGTGTCTATGAGCAGTTCTTC. The whole variable domain, filled in from reference TRBV12-5 and TRBJ2-1, reads DARVTQTPRHKVTEMGQEVTMRCQPILGHNTVFWYRQTMMQGLELLAYFRNRAPLDDSGMPKDRFSAEMPDATLATLKIQPSEPRDSAVYFCASGLGTGVYEQFFGPGTRLTVL.

Here the CDR3 reads CASSQAENTGELFF. CDR3 coding DNA: TGTGCCAGCAGCCAGGCAGAGAACACCGGGGAGCTGTTTTTT. This chain connects TRBV4-2 to TRBJ2-2; D is unclear. The germline V gene encodes CDR1 LGHNA and CDR2 YNFKEQ. Trimming shortened V by 3 bases and J by 1 base, and 6 bases separated the two germline ends. The length of the CDR3 is 14 residues.

A single count supports this clone. This rearrangement joins TRBV5-4 to TRBJ2-7; 14 bases fit TRBD2. The J segment lost 4 bases and the V segment lost 1 base, leaving 7 bases of the junction unmatched. The CDR3 has 17 amino acids. Germline CDR1 reads SGHNT; CDR2 reads YYREEE (reference sequence). CDR3 loop: CASSLNRRTSGRYEQYF. For the CDR3, the DNA is TGTGCCAGCAGCTTGAATCGGAGGACTAGCGGGAGGTACGAGCAGTACTTC.

The chain couples TRBV5-4 to TRBJ2-3; the D gene is possibly TRBD2 (8 bases). CDR3 length: 16 residues. The germline V gene encodes CDR1 SGHNT and CDR2 YYREEE (reference sequence). Deletions cut 0 bases from V and 9 bases from J, with 20 bases between. The CDR3 sequence: CASSLGQGVSGITQYF. The CDR3 region has the DNA TGTGCCAGCAGCTTGGGACAGGGTGTTAGCGGGATCACGCAGTATTTT.

This chain connects TRBV11-1 to TRBJ2-7; the D gene is possibly TRBD1 (5 bases). V was pared by 4 bases and J by 0 bases, with 10 bases between. Per the germline V gene, CDR1 is SGHAT and CDR2 is FQDESV (reference sequence). This CDR3 has 14 amino acids. The CDR3 reads CASSWGPSSYEQYF. In DNA form, the CDR3 reads TGTGCCAGCAGCTGGGGCCCGAGCTCCTACGAGCAGTACTTC.

This chain uses TRBV29-1 with TRBJ1-1, with D uncertain. There are 10 residues in the CDR3. V was pared by 4 bases and J by 4 bases, with 4 bases between. In germline, CDR1 is SQVTM, CDR2 ANQGSEA. CDR3 bases: TGCAGCGTTGTACTCACTGAAGCTTTCTTT. Its protein product is CSVVLTEAFF.

The chain is built from TRBV5-1 and TRBJ1-4; D possibly corresponds to TRBD1 (5 bases). In germline, CDR1 is SGHRS, CDR2 YFSETQ. CDR3 size: 16 residues. The V gene lost 1 base and the J gene lost 1 base, with 11 bases spanning the gap. CDR3 DNA sequence: TGCGCCAGCAGCTTGCCGGGGGTTCGAACTAATGAAAAACTGTTTTTT. It yields the protein CASSLPGVRTNEKLFF.

About this clone itself: At the DNA level, this CDR3 is encoded by other sequences in the same sample as well. This chain connects TRBV27 to TRBJ1-2; 8 nucleotides line up with TRBD1. The CDR3 spans 15 residues. Germline V gene lookup returns CDR1 MNHEY and CDR2 SMNVEV (reference sequence). The V segment lost 8 bases and the J segment 7 bases; nucleotides outside the gene matches: 15. Here the CDR3 reads CASSQGGRTGLGYTF. In DNA form, the CDR3 reads TGTGCCAGCTCTCAGGGGGGACGGACAGGGCTTGGCTACACCTTC.

This chain joins TRBV28 and TRBJ1-2; TRBD1 might be the D (5 bases). V was pared by 7 bases and J by 6 bases, with 18 bases between. The CDR3 consists of 14 residues. The germline V gene encodes CDR1 MDHEN and CDR2 SYDVKM. The DNA of the CDR3 is TGTGCCAGCAATTGGGGTGGGGGTTGGGATGGCTACACCTTC. It encodes CASNWGGGWDGYTF.

The rearrangement uses TRBV30 and TRBJ2-7, with 8 bases identical to TRBD1. With V trimmed by 1 base and J by 7 bases, 9 bases remained unmatched. CDR3 length equals 14 residues. Germline V gives CDR1 GTSNPN, CDR2 SVGIG (reference sequence). The CDR3 DNA is TGTGCCTGGAGTGGGCCCGACAGGGGATATGAGCAGTACTTC. This encodes CAWSGPDRGYEQYF.

The chain has TRBV13 and TRBJ1-4; perhaps TRBD1 as D (6 bases). The V end lost 0 bases, the J end lost 0 bases, and 14 bases lay between the germline ends. The CDR3 has 18 residues. CDR1 is PRHDT, CDR2 FYEKMQ, per germline (reference sequence). CDR3 residues: CASSLGPGEISTNEKLFF. In DNA, the CDR3 is TGTGCCAGCAGCTTAGGCCCAGGGGAGATTTCAACTAATGAAAAACTGTTTTTT.

The chain is built from TRBV4-2 and TRBJ2-2; TRBD2 aligns across 13 bases. Per the germline V gene, CDR1 is LGHNA and CDR2 is YNFKEQ. The CDR3 extends over 19 amino acids. The trim removed 0 bases at V and 4 bases at J, leaving 8 bases unmatched. CDR3 sequence reads: CASSQDYGLAGVSTGELFF. As DNA, the CDR3 is TGTGCCAGCAGCCAAGATTACGGACTAGCGGGAGTTAGCACCGGGGAGCTGTTTTTT.

This clone was counted a few times. Other nucleotide sequences in the sample specify the same CDR3. This chain connects TRBV2 to TRBJ2-7; D uncertain. The CDR3 spans 11 residues. The V gene lost 4 bases and the J gene lost 2 bases, with 3 bases spanning the gap. In germline, CDR1 is SNHLY, CDR2 FYNNEI. The CDR3 protein is CASSVTYEQYF. Written as DNA, the CDR3 is TGTGCCAGCAGTGTAACCTACGAGCAGTACTTC.

The V call is TRBV21-1, the J call TRBJ1-3. TRBV21-1 is listed as a pseudogene. The CDR3 has 13 amino acids. CDR3 loop: CASSRRPGNTIYF. The CDR3 DNA sequence: TGTGCCAGCAGCCGGCGCCCTGGAAACACCATATATTTT.

The V and J genes are TRBV6-1 and TRBJ1-3, with D unclear. This CDR3 has 16 residues. Between the trimmed V and J ends, which lost 4 bases and 4 bases, there was a span of 17 bases. Germline loops: CDR1 MNHNS, CDR2 SASEGT. CDR3 nucleotides: TGTGCCAGCAGTGGGACCGGCAAGGCGCACGGAAACACCATATATTTT. Protein: CASSGTGKAHGNTIYF.

The table lists this clone with a count of one. The chain recombines TRBV28 with TRBJ1-1; no clear D. Germline lookup yields CDR1 MDHEN and CDR2 SYDVKM. Trimming stripped 8 bases from V and 2 bases from J, with 3 bases between. This CDR3 contains 10 residues. The CDR3 nucleotides are TGTGCCAGCCGAAACACTGAAGCTTTCTTT. Its protein product is CASRNTEAFF.